The present T cell receptor (beta chain) was sequenced within a study of T cell responses to AZD1222 COVID-19 vaccine. To note about this clone: Its antigen is unknown.

Study outcomes and limitations: None of the repertoires were sampled until the peak T cell response had passed. A mostly white British donor set with more females was recruited, and clonal diversity was possibly underestimated. Close to half of all spike-specific TCRs reportedly target regions of the variants that are unmutated.

Clones were read by immunoSEQ multiplex PCR, and TCRdb kept only the in-frame ones, dropping some. The sample yields more than 90,000 clones, 80% to 90% seen once. The V end lost 5 bases, the J end lost 4 bases, and 15 bases lay between the germline ends. This CDR3 has 14 residues. In germline, CDR1 is SEHNR, CDR2 FQNEAQ (reference sequence). Researchers grouped second doses given at about 4 or about 12 weeks into one pool. This sample comprised peripheral blood, obtained 28 days after the second AZD1222 dose. This sequence originates from an adult who received the AZD1222 COVID-19 vaccine. The rearrangement uses TRBV7-9 and TRBJ2-7; the D gene is possibly TRBD1 (6 bases). CDR3 in DNA: TGTGCCAGCAGCCCAGGGGTACAGAGGTACGAGCAGTACTTC. Its protein product is CASSPGVQRYEQYF. Drawing the rest from reference TRBV7-9 and TRBJ2-7, the complete variable domain is DTGVSQNPRHKITKRGQNVTFRCDPISEHNRLYWYRQTLGQGPEFLTYFQNEAQLEKSRLLSDRFSAERPKGSFSTLEIQRTEQGDSAMYLCASSPGVQRYEQYFGPGTRLTVT.